This T cell receptor (beta chain) was sequenced in a study of human T cells and chemical hapten exposure. TCRdb re-called the RACE reads through MiXCR, storing one row per CDR3 protein. Here the sample spans 60,000 to 70,000 distinct CDR3 sequences, about a tenth being singletons. Trimming took 7 bases from V and 3 from J; bases not matched to a gene: 5. CDR3 length: 14 residues. Noted time point: pre-sensitization, week 0. Sample treatment: therapeutic diphenylcyclopropenone sensitization with weekly scalp DPC. This clonotype was observed at least ten times. The sequence came from a woman between 50 and 59 years old with alopecia areata. Some clones in this sample may be carry-over from other donors' samples. The material was whole blood, obtained in connection with sensitization to the hapten diphenylcyclopropenone (DPC). The V and J genes are TRBV12-3 or TRBV12-4 and TRBJ2-3; 9 bases line up with TRBD1. DNA of the CDR3: TGTGCCAGCACCGGGACAGGGTTAACAGATACGCAGTATTTT. As protein: CASTGTGLTDTQYF.